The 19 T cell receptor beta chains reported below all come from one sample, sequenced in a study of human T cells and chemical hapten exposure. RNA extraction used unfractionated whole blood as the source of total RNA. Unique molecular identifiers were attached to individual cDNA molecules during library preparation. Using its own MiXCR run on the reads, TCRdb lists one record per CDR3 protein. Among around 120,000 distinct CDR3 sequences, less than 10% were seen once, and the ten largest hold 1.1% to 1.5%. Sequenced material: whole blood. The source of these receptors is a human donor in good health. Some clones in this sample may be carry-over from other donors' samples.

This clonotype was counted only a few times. The CDR3: CASSQGLPLAGGPYNEQFF. CDR3 DNA: TGCGCCAGCAGCCAAGGTCTCCCACTAGCGGGAGGGCCCTACAATGAGCAGTTCTTC. J is TRBJ2-1 and V is TRBV4-1; 13 bases map to TRBD2. Germline V gives CDR1 MGHRA, CDR2 YSYEKL. The trim removed 1 base at V and 2 bases at J, leaving 8 bases unmatched. The CDR3 loop spans 19 amino acids.

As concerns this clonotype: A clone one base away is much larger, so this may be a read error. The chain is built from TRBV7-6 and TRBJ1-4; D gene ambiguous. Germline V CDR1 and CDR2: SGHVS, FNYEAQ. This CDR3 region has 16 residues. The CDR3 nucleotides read TGTGTCAGCAGCTTAGGGAGGTGGGATGTTAATGAAAAACTGTTTTTT. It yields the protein CVSSLGRWDVNEKLFF.

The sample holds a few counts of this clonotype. This CDR3 is CASGLYLGDREVLEQYF. CDR3 DNA: TGTGCTAGTGGTTTGTACCTCGGGGACAGGGAAGTCCTCGAGCAGTACTTC. The chain couples TRBV12-5 to TRBJ2-7; 9 nucleotides line up with TRBD1. The CDR3 covers 17 residues. Trimming cost V 2 bases and J 6 bases; bases outside gene matches: 14. The germline V gene encodes CDR1 LGHNT and CDR2 FRNRAP.

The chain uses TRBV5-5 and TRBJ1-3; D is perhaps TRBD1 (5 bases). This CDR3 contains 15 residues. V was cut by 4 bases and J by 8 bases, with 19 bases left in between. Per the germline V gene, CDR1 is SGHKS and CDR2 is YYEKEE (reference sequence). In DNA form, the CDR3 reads TGTGCCAGCAGCAACCTACTCGGGGGTCGGGACACCATATATTTT. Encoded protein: CASSNLLGGRDTIYF.

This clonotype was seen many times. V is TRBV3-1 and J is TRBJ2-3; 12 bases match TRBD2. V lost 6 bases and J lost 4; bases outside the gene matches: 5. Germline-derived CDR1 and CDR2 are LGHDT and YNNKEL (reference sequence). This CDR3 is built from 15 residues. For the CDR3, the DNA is TGTGCCAGCAGACAGGGACTAGCGGGTTCAGATACGCAGTATTTT. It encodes CASRQGLAGSDTQYF.

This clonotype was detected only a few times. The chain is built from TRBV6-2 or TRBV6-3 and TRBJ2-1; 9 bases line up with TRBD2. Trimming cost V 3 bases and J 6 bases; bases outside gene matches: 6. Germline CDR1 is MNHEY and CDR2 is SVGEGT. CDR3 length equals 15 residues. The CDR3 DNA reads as TGTGCCAGCAGTTATCGGGCTAGCGGGGCCAATGAGCAGTTCTTC. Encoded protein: CASSYRASGANEQFF.

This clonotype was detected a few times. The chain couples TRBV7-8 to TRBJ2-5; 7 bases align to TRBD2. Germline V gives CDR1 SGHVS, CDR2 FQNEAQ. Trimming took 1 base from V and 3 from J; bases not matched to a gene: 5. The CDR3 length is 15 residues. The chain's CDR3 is CASSLGGGKEETQYF. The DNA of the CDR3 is TGTGCCAGCAGCTTAGGGGGGGGGAAAGAAGAGACCCAGTACTTC.

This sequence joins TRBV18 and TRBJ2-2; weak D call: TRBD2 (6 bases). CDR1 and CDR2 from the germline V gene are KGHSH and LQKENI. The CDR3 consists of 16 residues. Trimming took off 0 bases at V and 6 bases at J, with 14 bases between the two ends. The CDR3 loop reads CASSPPEGRESGELFF. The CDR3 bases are TGTGCCAGCTCACCACCGGAGGGGCGAGAGTCCGGGGAGCTGTTTTTT.

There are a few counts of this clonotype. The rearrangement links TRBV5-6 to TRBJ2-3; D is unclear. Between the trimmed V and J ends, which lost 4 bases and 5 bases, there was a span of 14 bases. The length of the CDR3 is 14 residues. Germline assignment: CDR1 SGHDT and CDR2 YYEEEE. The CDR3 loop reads CASSPPHFRDTQYF. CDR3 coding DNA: TGTGCCAGCAGCCCGCCCCACTTTCGAGATACGCAGTATTTT.

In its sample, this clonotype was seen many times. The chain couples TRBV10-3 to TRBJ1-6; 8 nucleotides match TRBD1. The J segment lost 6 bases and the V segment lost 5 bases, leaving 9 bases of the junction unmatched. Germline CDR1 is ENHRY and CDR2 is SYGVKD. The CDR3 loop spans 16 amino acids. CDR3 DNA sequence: TGTGCCATCAGTACAACGCAGGGGGCCATTAATTCACCCCTCCACTTT. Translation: CAISTTQGAINSPLHF.

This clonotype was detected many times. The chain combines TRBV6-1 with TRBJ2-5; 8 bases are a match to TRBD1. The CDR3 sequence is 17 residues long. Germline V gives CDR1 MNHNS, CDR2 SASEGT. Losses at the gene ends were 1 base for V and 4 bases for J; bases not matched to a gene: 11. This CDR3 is CASSEGLYRDRRETQYF. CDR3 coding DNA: TGTGCCAGCAGTGAAGGACTCTACCGGGACAGGAGAGAGACCCAGTACTTC.

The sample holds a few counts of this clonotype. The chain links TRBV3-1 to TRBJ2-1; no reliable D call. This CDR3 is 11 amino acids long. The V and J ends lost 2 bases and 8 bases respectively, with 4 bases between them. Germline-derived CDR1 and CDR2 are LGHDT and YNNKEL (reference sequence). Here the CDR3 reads CASSQRHEQFF. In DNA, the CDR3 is TGTGCCAGCAGCCAACGACATGAGCAGTTCTTC.

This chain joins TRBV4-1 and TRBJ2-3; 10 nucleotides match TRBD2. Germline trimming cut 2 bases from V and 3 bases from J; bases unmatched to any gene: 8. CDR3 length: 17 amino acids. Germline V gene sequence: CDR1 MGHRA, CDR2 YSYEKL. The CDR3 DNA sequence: TGCGCCAGCAGCCAAACCGAGCGGGGGGGCGTTACAGATACGCAGTATTTT. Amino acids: CASSQTERGGVTDTQYF.

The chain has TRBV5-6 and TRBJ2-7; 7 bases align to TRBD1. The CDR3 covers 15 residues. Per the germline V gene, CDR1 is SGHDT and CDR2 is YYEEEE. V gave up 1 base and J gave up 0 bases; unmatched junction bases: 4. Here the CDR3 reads CASSLPGQFSYEQYF. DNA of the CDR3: TGTGCCAGCAGCTTGCCGGGACAGTTCTCCTACGAGCAGTACTTC.

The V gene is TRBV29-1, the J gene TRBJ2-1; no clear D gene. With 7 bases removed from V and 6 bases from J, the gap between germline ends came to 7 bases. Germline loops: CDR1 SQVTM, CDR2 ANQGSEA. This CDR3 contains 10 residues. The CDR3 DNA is TGCAGCGGTTCAGGCAATGAGCAGTTCTTC. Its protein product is CSGSGNEQFF.

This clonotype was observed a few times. CDR3 nucleotide sequence: TGTGCCAGCAGTTACGGGGGCACCGGGGAGCTGTTTTTT. Protein: CASSYGGTGELFF. The rearrangement links TRBV6-2 or TRBV6-3 to TRBJ2-2; D may be TRBD1 or TRBD2 (5 bases each). Germline V gene data show CDR1 as MNHEY and CDR2 as SVGEGT. V lost 2 bases and J 4 bases, leaving 5 bases between the germline ends. The CDR3 loop spans 13 amino acids.

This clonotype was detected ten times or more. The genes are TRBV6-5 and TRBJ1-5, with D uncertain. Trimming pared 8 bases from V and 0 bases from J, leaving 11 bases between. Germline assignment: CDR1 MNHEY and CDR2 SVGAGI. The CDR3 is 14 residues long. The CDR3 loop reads CASGRSYSNQPQHF. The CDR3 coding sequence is TGTGCCAGCGGGCGGTCCTATAGCAATCAGCCCCAGCATTTT.

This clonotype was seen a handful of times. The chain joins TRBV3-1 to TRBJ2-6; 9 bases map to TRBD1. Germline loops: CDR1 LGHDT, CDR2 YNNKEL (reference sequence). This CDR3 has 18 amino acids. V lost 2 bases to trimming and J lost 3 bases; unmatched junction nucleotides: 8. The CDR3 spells CASSQRQGENVGANVLTF. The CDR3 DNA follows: TGTGCCAGCAGCCAACGACAGGGGGAGAATGTTGGGGCCAACGTCCTGACTTTC.

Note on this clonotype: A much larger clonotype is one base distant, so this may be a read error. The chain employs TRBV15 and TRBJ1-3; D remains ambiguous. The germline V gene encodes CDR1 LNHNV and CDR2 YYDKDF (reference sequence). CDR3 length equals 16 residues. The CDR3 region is CATSRDRSYSGNPIYF. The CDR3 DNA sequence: TGTGCCACCAGCAGAGATCGAAGTTACTCTGGAAACCCCATATATTTT.